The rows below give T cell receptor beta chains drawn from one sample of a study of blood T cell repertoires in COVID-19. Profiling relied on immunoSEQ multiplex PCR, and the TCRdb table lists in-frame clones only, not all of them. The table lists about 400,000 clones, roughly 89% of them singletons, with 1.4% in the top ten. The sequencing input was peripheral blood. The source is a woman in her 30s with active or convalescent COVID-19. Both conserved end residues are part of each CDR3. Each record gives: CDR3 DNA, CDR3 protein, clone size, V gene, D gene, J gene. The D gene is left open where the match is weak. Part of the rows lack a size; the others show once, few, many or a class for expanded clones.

cdr3_nt: TGTGCCAGCAGTTTAACCACCACATACCAAGAGACCCAGTACTTC
cdr3_aa: CASSLTTTYQETQYF
clone_size: .
v_call: TRBV27
d_call: .
j_call: TRBJ2-5

cdr3_nt: TGTGCCAGTAGTATAGCAGACATTCAGTACTTC
cdr3_aa: CASSIADIQYF
clone_size: .
v_call: TRBV19
d_call: .
j_call: TRBJ2-4

cdr3_nt: TGCGCCAGCAGCGTCGGACCACGACAGTTTGGTTATCAGCCCCAGCATTTT
cdr3_aa: CASSVGPRQFGYQPQHF
clone_size: .
v_call: TRBV4-1
d_call: .
j_call: TRBJ1-5

cdr3_nt: TGTGCCAGCAGCCCGGGACAGGTCTCTGGAAACACCATATATTTT
cdr3_aa: CASSPGQVSGNTIYF
clone_size: .
v_call: TRBV7-2
d_call: TRBD1
j_call: TRBJ1-3

cdr3_nt: TGTGCCAGCTCACCCAGGACTAGAACAGATACGCAGTATTTT
cdr3_aa: CASSPRTRTDTQYF
clone_size: once
v_call: TRBV18
d_call: TRBD2
j_call: TRBJ2-3

cdr3_nt: TGTGCCAGCAGTGGGACAGGGGGCAGGTCTAATGAAAAACTGTTTTTT
cdr3_aa: CASSGTGGRSNEKLFF
clone_size: few
v_call: TRBV2
d_call: TRBD1
j_call: TRBJ1-4

cdr3_nt: TGCGCCAGCAGCCAAGATGTTCGGCAGGGGGTTGGGGGCTACACCTTC
cdr3_aa: CASSQDVRQGVGGYTF
clone_size: .
v_call: TRBV4-1
d_call: TRBD1
j_call: TRBJ1-2

cdr3_nt: TGTGCCAGCAGCCCAATGAGGGTCTCCTACAATGAGCAGTTCTTC
cdr3_aa: CASSPMRVSYNEQFF
clone_size: .
v_call: TRBV7-2
d_call: .
j_call: TRBJ2-1

cdr3_nt: TGCGCCAGCAGCCGAGAATCCTTACGACAAACGAACGCCTACGAGCAGTACTTC
cdr3_aa: CASSRESLRQTNAYEQYF
clone_size: .
v_call: TRBV4-1
d_call: .
j_call: TRBJ2-7

cdr3_nt: TGTGCCTGGATTTTCCCGGGACAGGTCTACACCGGGGAGCTGTTTTTT
cdr3_aa: CAWIFPGQVYTGELFF
clone_size: once
v_call: TRBV30
d_call: TRBD1
j_call: TRBJ2-2

cdr3_nt: TGTGCCAGCAGCCAAGATCGGAGGGCCAGGGAGACCCAGTACTTC
cdr3_aa: CASSQDRRARETQYF
clone_size: .
v_call: TRBV4-2
d_call: .
j_call: TRBJ2-5

cdr3_nt: TGCGCCAGCAGCCCAGGGACTAGCGGGGGGCCCGTCCAAGAGACCCAGTACTTC
cdr3_aa: CASSPGTSGGPVQETQYF
clone_size: .
v_call: TRBV23-1
d_call: TRBD2
j_call: TRBJ2-5

cdr3_nt: TGTGCCAGCAGCTCTAAACCCCGGGTAGCTGGGGCCAACGTCCTGACTTTC
cdr3_aa: CASSSKPRVAGANVLTF
clone_size: .
v_call: TRBV7-6
d_call: .
j_call: TRBJ2-6

cdr3_nt: TGCGCCAGCAGAGGGAGGGGAGGAGGCGGAGAGCAGTACTTC
cdr3_aa: CASRGRGGGGEQYF
clone_size: .
v_call: TRBV4-1
d_call: TRBD2
j_call: TRBJ2-7

cdr3_nt: TGTGCCACCAGCAGAGAGCCGACAGTCTCCTACGAGCAGTACTTC
cdr3_aa: CATSREPTVSYEQYF
clone_size: .
v_call: TRBV15
d_call: .
j_call: TRBJ2-7

cdr3_nt: TGTGCCAGCAGTTCCCTTGGGACAGTACACGAGCAGTACTTC
cdr3_aa: CASSSLGTVHEQYF
clone_size: .
v_call: TRBV27
d_call: TRBD1
j_call: TRBJ2-7

cdr3_nt: TGTGCCAGCAGCCAAGCCGGGACAGGGAATTCACCCCTCCACTTT
cdr3_aa: CASSQAGTGNSPLHF
clone_size: .
v_call: TRBV14
d_call: TRBD1
j_call: TRBJ1-6

cdr3_nt: TGTGCCAGCAGCTTGTTCAGGGAGAACACTGAAGCTTTCTTT
cdr3_aa: CASSLFRENTEAFF
clone_size: once
v_call: TRBV5-4
d_call: .
j_call: TRBJ1-1

cdr3_nt: TGTGCCAGAACAGGACAGGGGGACCTTGGGGGCTACACCTTC
cdr3_aa: CARTGQGDLGGYTF
clone_size: .
v_call: TRBV2
d_call: TRBD1
j_call: TRBJ1-2

cdr3_nt: TGTGCCAGCAGCAGGACAGAGAACACTGAAGCTTTCTTT
cdr3_aa: CASSRTENTEAFF
clone_size: once
v_call: TRBV6-5
d_call: .
j_call: TRBJ1-1

cdr3_nt: TGTGCCAGCAGCCCCACCCAGGGGCATGCCTATAATTCACCCCTCCACTTT
cdr3_aa: CASSPTQGHAYNSPLHF
clone_size: once
v_call: TRBV7-2
d_call: .
j_call: TRBJ1-6

cdr3_nt: TGTGCCAGCAGCGCCGGGACAGGGGTGGATCAGCCCCAGCATTTT
cdr3_aa: CASSAGTGVDQPQHF
clone_size: .
v_call: TRBV5-4
d_call: TRBD1
j_call: TRBJ1-5

cdr3_nt: TGTGCCAGTAGTTATAGGCTGGGAGCGGATTCCTACGAGCAGTACTTC
cdr3_aa: CASSYRLGADSYEQYF
clone_size: .
v_call: TRBV19
d_call: .
j_call: TRBJ2-7

cdr3_nt: TGTGCCAGCAGCCCCGGAGGGTTGGGAAACACCATATATTTT
cdr3_aa: CASSPGGLGNTIYF
clone_size: few
v_call: TRBV4-2
d_call: .
j_call: TRBJ1-3

cdr3_nt: TGCGCCAGCAGCCAAGATAGTCTGGGCCCAACAAACACTGAAGCTTTCTTT
cdr3_aa: CASSQDSLGPTNTEAFF
clone_size: once
v_call: TRBV4-1
d_call: .
j_call: TRBJ1-1

cdr3_nt: TGTGCCAGCAGCGCACACCAGGGTACCTACAATGAGCAGTTCTTC
cdr3_aa: CASSAHQGTYNEQFF
clone_size: .
v_call: TRBV14
d_call: .
j_call: TRBJ2-1

cdr3_nt: TGTGCCTGGAGTCGGACAGCCTTGTTTTTT
cdr3_aa: CAWSRTALFF
clone_size: few
v_call: TRBV30
d_call: .
j_call: TRBJ2-2

cdr3_nt: TGTGCCTGGAGCGCCACCACTCCCTACGAGCAGTACTTC
cdr3_aa: CAWSATTPYEQYF
clone_size: .
v_call: TRBV30
d_call: .
j_call: TRBJ2-7

cdr3_nt: TGTGCCAGCAGCTTTACTAGCGGGACTTACGAGCAGTACTTC
cdr3_aa: CASSFTSGTYEQYF
clone_size: .
v_call: TRBV7-2
d_call: TRBD2
j_call: TRBJ2-7

cdr3_nt: TGTGCCAGCAGTTATGAGGGCTATGGCTACACCTTC
cdr3_aa: CASSYEGYGYTF
clone_size: .
v_call: TRBV12-3/TRBV12-4
d_call: .
j_call: TRBJ1-2

cdr3_nt: TGCGCCAGCAGCTTGGCCGGCGGGGGCCGAGGCTCCTATAATTCACCCCTCCACTTT
cdr3_aa: CASSLAGGGRGSYNSPLHF
clone_size: .
v_call: TRBV5-1
d_call: .
j_call: TRBJ1-6

cdr3_nt: TGTGCCAGTAGTCCCTCCGGGACAGCGTACTCTGGGGCCAACGTCCTGACTTTC
cdr3_aa: CASSPSGTAYSGANVLTF
clone_size: .
v_call: TRBV19
d_call: TRBD1
j_call: TRBJ2-6

cdr3_nt: TGTGCCAGTAGTACAGGGGCCCTCACTAGCACAGATACGCAGTATTTT
cdr3_aa: CASSTGALTSTDTQYF
clone_size: .
v_call: TRBV19
d_call: .
j_call: TRBJ2-3

cdr3_nt: TGCGCCAGCAGCTTGGACAGGGGTACCGGAAACACCATATATTTT
cdr3_aa: CASSLDRGTGNTIYF
clone_size: .
v_call: TRBV5-1
d_call: TRBD1
j_call: TRBJ1-3

cdr3_nt: TGTGCCATCAGTGGGCCGGGACAGGACGCGAGCTATGGCTACACCTTC
cdr3_aa: CAISGPGQDASYGYTF
clone_size: .
v_call: TRBV10-3
d_call: TRBD1
j_call: TRBJ1-2

cdr3_nt: TGTGCCAGCAGGCCGGGAAGCGCAACCCCAGGGCAGTACTTC
cdr3_aa: CASRPGSATPGQYF
clone_size: .
v_call: TRBV6-5
d_call: .
j_call: TRBJ2-7

cdr3_nt: TGTGCCAGCAGAGGACAGGGTTATCAGCCCCAGCATTTT
cdr3_aa: CASRGQGYQPQHF
clone_size: .
v_call: TRBV27
d_call: TRBD1
j_call: TRBJ1-5

cdr3_nt: TGTGCCATCAGTGAACCGACGGACAGGGGGTACGAGCAGTACTTC
cdr3_aa: CAISEPTDRGYEQYF
clone_size: .
v_call: TRBV10-3
d_call: TRBD1
j_call: TRBJ2-7

cdr3_nt: TGTGCCAGCAGTGACCGGGACAGCTCCTACGAGCAGTACTTC
cdr3_aa: CASSDRDSSYEQYF
clone_size: .
v_call: TRBV2
d_call: TRBD1
j_call: TRBJ2-7

cdr3_nt: TGTGCCTGGAGTATTGGACAGGGGATAGATACGCAGTATTTT
cdr3_aa: CAWSIGQGIDTQYF
clone_size: .
v_call: TRBV30
d_call: TRBD1
j_call: TRBJ2-3